Each of the 13 T cell receptor beta chains below was sequenced from the same sample in a study of T cell responses to AZD1222 COVID-19 vaccine (dated by TCRdb to about 2021). Receptor amplification or capture employed the immunoSEQ multiplex PCR assay. This is the immuneACCESS table as TCRdb keeps it, with only in-frame sequences that have V and J called. A part of the clones is gone; compared with another copy, unresolved V genes explain less than half, and the rest is unexplained. Across this sample there are 90,000 to 120,000 clones, with 86% seen only once. In total, the top ten clones hold around 3.2% of the sample. Read against the paper, the sample's time point label means: baseline before first vaccination. Sequences were derived from peripheral blood, sampled on day 0 of AZD1222 vaccination. The source of these receptors is an adult in good health.

The rearrangement uses TRBV19 and TRBJ2-1, with 10 positions matching TRBD2. The CDR3 is made up of 14 amino acids. CDR1 and CDR2 from the germline V gene are LNHDA and SQIVND (reference sequence). The ends lost 6 bases at V and 7 bases at J; junction bases unmatched: 6. The CDR3 loop is CASRERGGINEQFF. The CDR3 bases are TGTGCCAGTAGAGAGCGGGGGGGTATAAATGAGCAGTTCTTC. Combining the CDR3 with reference TRBV19 and TRBJ2-1 gives the whole variable domain DGGITQSPKYLFRKEGQNVTLSCEQNLNHDAMYWYRQDPGQGLRLIYYSQIVNDFQKGDIAEGYSVSREKKESFPLTVTSAQKNPTAFYLCASRERGGINEQFFGPGTRLTVL.

CDR3 sequence reads: CASSLRAVRGDEKLFF. As DNA, the CDR3 is TGCGCCAGCAGCTTGCGGGCAGTACGTGGGGATGAAAAACTGTTTTTT. The rearrangement links TRBV5-1 to TRBJ1-4, with no clear D. V gave up 1 base and J gave up 6 bases, with 16 bases separating them. The CDR3 is 16 amino acids. CDR1 and CDR2 (germline): SGHRS, YFSETQ. Looking up the rest from reference TRBV5-1 and TRBJ1-4 gives the full variable domain: KAGVTQTPRYLIKTRGQQVTLSCSPISGHRSVSWYQQTPGQGLQFLFEYFSETQRNKGNFPGRFSGRQFSNSRSEMNVSTLELGDSALYLCASSLRAVRGDEKLFFGSGTQLSVL.

The V gene is TRBV10-3, the J gene TRBJ2-7; 14 bases align to TRBD2. V was clipped by 10 bases and J by 2 bases; unmatched bases: 19. The CDR3 extends over 19 amino acids. The germline CDR1 and CDR2 sequences are ENHRY and SYGVKD. CDR3 nucleotide sequence: TGTGCCACGAACCAAGGGACTAGCGGGGGCCCGATGACCACCTACGAGCAGTACTTC. Protein sequence: CATNQGTSGGPMTTYEQYF.

The rearrangement links TRBV13 to TRBJ2-7; 10 nucleotides line up with TRBD1. The CDR3 extends over 17 amino acids. The V and J ends lost 4 bases and 2 bases, in that order; junction bases with no gene match: 11. Germline CDR1 reads PRHDT; CDR2 reads FYEKMQ (reference sequence). CDR3 loop: CASSSPRRQGAPYEQYF. Here the CDR3 DNA reads TGTGCCAGCAGCTCCCCAAGACGACAGGGGGCCCCCTACGAGCAGTACTTC.

CDR3 nucleotide sequence: TGTGCCAGCAGCCAAGACAGGGCCGGGAACACACAAGAGACCCAGTACTTC. It translates to CASSQDRAGNTQETQYF. V and J are TRBV3-1 (or the pseudogene TRBV3-2) and TRBJ2-5; the D call may be TRBD1 or TRBD2 (5 bases each). Germline V gene lookup returns CDR1 LGHDT and CDR2 YNNKEL (reference sequence). V was trimmed by 0 bases and J by 2 bases, leaving 16 bases between them. CDR3 size: 17 residues.

CDR3 residues: CAISESMANAFF. The CDR3 DNA follows: TGTGCCATCAGTGAGTCGATGGCGAACGCTTTCTTT. The chain joins TRBV10-3 to TRBJ1-1; D is ambiguous. V was trimmed by 0 bases and J by 11 bases, leaving 10 bases between them. Per the germline V gene, CDR1 is ENHRY and CDR2 is SYGVKD. The CDR3 loop spans 12 amino acids.

About this clone: In the same sample, other DNA sequences code for this CDR3. The J gene is TRBJ2-5, the V gene TRBV7-2; no definite D call. V was clipped by 1 base and J by 5 bases, with 14 bases between them. The CDR3 is 15 residues long. Germline values: CDR1 SGHTA, CDR2 FQGNSA. In nucleotides, the CDR3 is TGTGCCAGCAGCTTAGTTCTCGCTAGAGGCGAGACCCAGTACTTC. It specifies CASSLVLARGETQYF.

The genes are TRBV14 and TRBJ2-7; D unresolved. Germline V CDR1 and CDR2: SGHDN, FVKESK. The CDR3 contains 14 residues. V dropped 4 bases and J dropped 1 base, with 11 bases sitting between them. The CDR3 here is CASSRGGPSYEQYF. CDR3 DNA sequence: TGTGCCAGCAGCCGAGGTGGGCCTTCCTACGAGCAGTACTTC.

The chain recombines TRBV28 with TRBJ2-3; 8 nucleotides match TRBD2. CDR1 is MDHEN and CDR2 is SYDVKM in the germline V gene. The CDR3 runs 15 residues. The trim removed 3 bases at V and 2 bases at J, leaving 4 bases unmatched. For the CDR3, the DNA is TGTGCCAGCAGTTTGCCGGGGGGGTCCACAGATACGCAGTATTTT. It yields the protein CASSLPGGSTDTQYF.

V usage is TRBV2 and J usage is TRBJ1-1; TRBD1 agrees at 7 bases. CDR3 length: 14 residues. V was pared by 6 bases and J by 4 bases, with 8 bases of the junction left unmatched. The germline CDR1 and CDR2 sequences are SNHLY and FYNNEI. Here the CDR3 DNA reads TGTGCCAGCAGGGGGACAGCGGGGGGCACTGAAGCTTTCTTT. It translates to CASRGTAGGTEAFF.

This chain links TRBV5-5 with TRBJ1-5; D unresolved. The CDR3 extends over 16 amino acids. Germline V gene sequence: CDR1 SGHKS, CDR2 YYEKEE (reference sequence). V shed 0 bases and J shed 1 base, with 11 bases lying between them. CDR3 amino acids: CASSLEPGRSNQPQHF. CDR3 nucleotides: TGTGCCAGCAGCTTGGAGCCAGGTAGGAGCAATCAGCCCCAGCATTTT.

This clone was counted a single time. The CDR3 nucleotides read TGTGCCAGCAGCTTAGGGGTTAATTCACCCCTCCACTTT. This gives the protein CASSLGVNSPLHF. This chain connects TRBV7-3 to TRBJ1-6; no clear D. Germline CDR1 is SGHTA and CDR2 is FQGTGA. This CDR3 region has 13 residues. V dropped 2 bases and J dropped 6 bases, with 5 bases sitting between them.

The chain recombines TRBV9 with TRBJ1-4; D gene uncertain. Germline V lookup: CDR1 SGDLS, CDR2 YYNGEE. Between the trimmed V and J ends, which lost 4 bases and 10 bases, there was a span of 14 bases. The CDR3 loop spans 13 amino acids. CDR3 coding DNA: TGTGCCAGCAGCCCTCCCGGGGAGGGAAAACTGTTTTTT. This sequence encodes CASSPPGEGKLFF.